This TCR beta chain appears in the sequencing data of a study of T cells in localized non-small cell lung cancer. Clones were read by immunoSEQ multiplex PCR, and TCRdb kept only the in-frame ones, dropping some. This repertoire shows around 41,000 clones, approximately 86% found once; its top ten account for approximately 6.6%. Looked up from germline, CDR1 is SQVTM and CDR2 is ANQGSEA. The CDR3 runs to 12 residues. Trimming at V came to 5 bases and at J to 3 bases, leaving 3 bases not matched to a gene. General study findings and limits: A single tumor region was sequenced, leaving heterogeneity possible. There was an association of higher blood T cell density with longer overall survival. Among the top 100 tumor clones, a median approximately 60 appeared in adjacent lung. Exceeding tumor, uninvolved adjacent lung had the highest T cell clonality.

Details on this clone: What it binds is unknown.

This chain connects TRBV29-1 to TRBJ1-1; 7 nucleotides line up with TRBD1. This receptor was obtained from a man aged 40 to 70 with stage I lung adenocarcinoma. Sequenced material: peripheral blood, taken before any cancer treatment. CDR3 in amino acids: CSVSDRDTEAFF. The CDR3 DNA is TGCAGCGTTTCAGACAGGGACACTGAAGCTTTCTTT.